Listed here are 7 T cell receptor beta chains from one sample, sequenced in a study of vaccination effects on CD4 cells after COVID-19 (dated by TCRdb to between 2022 and 2023). To identify antigen-specific CD4+ T cell clonotypes by their expansion, the ViraFEST assay first stimulated PBMC with viral peptide pools and then applied TCR sequencing. After less than eleven days of culture, CD4+ T cells were isolated with the EasySep CD4+ T cell isolation kit. Negative nucleocapsid antibody results before and after vaccination confirmed that the healthy vaccine recipients had no prior SARS-CoV-2 infection. Which antigens these TCRs recognize remains unknown. The library was made by the immunoSEQ multiplex PCR assay. TCRdb carries this immuneACCESS record with in-frame sequences only. Its versions omit some clonotypes, under half of them owing to an unresolved V gene in the studies checked, with the rest unexplained. In this sample the table shows some 22,000 clones, over 55% of which occur a single time. 9.5% to 15% of the sample comes from the top ten.

Sequenced material: CD4+ T cells from PBMCs cultured with HCoV-OC43 spike peptides, taken before COVID-19 vaccination. The cell subset or site label here, explained by the study, means: HCoV-OC43 spike overlapping peptide pool stimulation. Receptors were obtained from a human donor who received a COVID-19 vaccine.

For this clone: Germline is not matched at one junction end, which may reflect a read error. The rearrangement joins TRBV19 to TRBJ2-1, with D tentatively TRBD2 (6 bases). The CDR3 runs to 16 residues. Per the germline V gene, CDR1 is LNHDA and CDR2 is SQIVND (reference sequence). The DNA for the CDR3 is TGTGCCAGTAGCATAGGCGGTAGCGGCTCATACAATGAGCAGTTCTTC. This gives the protein CASSIGGSGSYNEQFF.

The J gene is TRBJ2-3, the V gene TRBV3-1 (or the pseudogene TRBV3-2); 13 bases agree with TRBD2. The CDR3 covers 19 residues. V lost 3 bases, J lost 1 base, and 10 bases stayed unmatched. In germline, CDR1 is LGHDT, CDR2 YNNKEL (reference sequence). Here the CDR3 DNA reads TGTGCCAGCAGCCAGGGGGGACTAGCGGGATTGTGGGGCACAGATACGCAGTATTTT. It is translated as CASSQGGLAGLWGTDTQYF.

Worth noting for this clone: A junction boundary mismatches the germline segment, possibly from a read error. The same CDR3 can be traced to other DNA sequences in this sample. Here the CDR3 DNA reads TGCGCCAGCAGCTCAACGGGCGGAACTGAGACCCAATACTTC. Residues: CASSSTGGTETQYF. The rearrangement uses TRBV5-1 and TRBJ2-5; no firm D call. CDR1 and CDR2 (germline): SGHRS, YFSETQ. This CDR3 spans 14 amino acids.

This chain links TRBV6-1 with TRBJ1-2; tentatively, D is TRBD1 (6 bases). Germline V CDR1 and CDR2: MNHNS, SASEGT. Trimming stripped 1 base from V and 2 bases from J, with 14 bases between. The CDR3 sequence is 16 residues long. This CDR3 is CASSEDPPTGNYGYTF. CDR3 DNA: TGTGCCAGCAGTGAAGACCCACCTACAGGGAACTATGGCTACACCTTC.

The CDR3 DNA reads TGTGCCAGCAGCCACCAGGGGGGAGGCTACACCTTC. Its protein is CASSHQGGGYTF. The gene calls are TRBV3-1 (or the pseudogene TRBV3-2) and TRBJ1-2; 7 bases map to TRBD1. The CDR3 runs 12 residues. The germline gives CDR1 LGHDT, CDR2 YNNKEL (reference sequence). V was pared by 3 bases and J by 8 bases, with 3 bases of the junction left unmatched.

The chain employs TRBV7-8 and TRBJ2-1; no definite D call. V gave up 5 bases and J gave up 0 bases, with 14 bases separating them. Germline CDR1 SGHVS, CDR2 FQNEAQ. This CDR3 comprises 16 residues. This CDR3 reads CASSPSLESSYNEQFF. In DNA form, the CDR3 reads TGTGCCAGCAGCCCATCGTTGGAGAGCTCCTACAATGAGCAGTTCTTC.

The chain couples TRBV18 to TRBJ2-1; 9 nucleotides line up with TRBD1. V lost 5 bases and J lost 9; bases outside the gene matches: 8. The CDR3 is 14 amino acids. The germline V gene has CDR1 KGHSH and CDR2 LQKENI. CDR3: CASSIPGQGGEQFF. The CDR3 region has the DNA TGTGCCAGCTCAATACCGGGACAGGGAGGTGAGCAGTTCTTC. Together with reference TRBV18 and TRBJ2-1, the CDR3 gives the full variable domain: NAGVMQNPRHLVRRRGQEARLRCSPMKGHSHVYWYRQLPEEGLKFMVYLQKENIIDESGMPKERFSAEFPKEGPSILRIQQVVRGDSAAYFCASSIPGQGGEQFFGPGTRLTVL.